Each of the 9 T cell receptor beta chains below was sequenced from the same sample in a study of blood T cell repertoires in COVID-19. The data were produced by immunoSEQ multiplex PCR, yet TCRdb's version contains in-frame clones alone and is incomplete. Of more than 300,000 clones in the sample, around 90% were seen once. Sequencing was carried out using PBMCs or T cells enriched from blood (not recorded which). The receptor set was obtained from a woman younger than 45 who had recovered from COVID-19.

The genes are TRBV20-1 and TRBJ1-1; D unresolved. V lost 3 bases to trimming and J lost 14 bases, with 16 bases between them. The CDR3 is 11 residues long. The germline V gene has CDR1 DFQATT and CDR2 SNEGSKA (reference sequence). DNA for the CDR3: TGCAGTGCTAGTATTCGTGGGGAGCTGTTCTTT. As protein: CSASIRGELFF.

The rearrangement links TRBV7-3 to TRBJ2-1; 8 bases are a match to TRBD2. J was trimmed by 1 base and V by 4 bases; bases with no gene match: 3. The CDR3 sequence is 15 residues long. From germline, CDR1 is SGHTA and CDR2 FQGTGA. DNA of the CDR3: TGTGCCAGCAGCTCAGCGGGAGCGTCCTACAATGAGCAGTTCTTC. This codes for CASSSAGASYNEQFF.

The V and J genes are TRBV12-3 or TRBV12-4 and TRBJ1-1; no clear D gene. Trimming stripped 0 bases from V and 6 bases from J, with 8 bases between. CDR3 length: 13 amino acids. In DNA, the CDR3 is TGTGCCAGCAGTTTAGCAGGTCGGGCTGAAGCTTTCTTT. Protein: CASSLAGRAEAFF.

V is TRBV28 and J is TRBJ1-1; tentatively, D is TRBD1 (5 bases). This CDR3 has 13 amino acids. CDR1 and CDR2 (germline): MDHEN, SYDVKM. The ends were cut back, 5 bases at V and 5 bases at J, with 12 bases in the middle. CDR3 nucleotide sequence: TGTGCCAGCAGTCCACCCGACAGAACTGAAGCTTTCTTT. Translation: CASSPPDRTEAFF.

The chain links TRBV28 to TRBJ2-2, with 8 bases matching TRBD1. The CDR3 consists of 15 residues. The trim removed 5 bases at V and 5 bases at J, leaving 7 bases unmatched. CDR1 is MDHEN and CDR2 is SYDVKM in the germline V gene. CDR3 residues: CASSPTGAETGELFF. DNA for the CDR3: TGTGCCAGCAGTCCGACAGGGGCAGAGACCGGGGAGCTGTTTTTT.

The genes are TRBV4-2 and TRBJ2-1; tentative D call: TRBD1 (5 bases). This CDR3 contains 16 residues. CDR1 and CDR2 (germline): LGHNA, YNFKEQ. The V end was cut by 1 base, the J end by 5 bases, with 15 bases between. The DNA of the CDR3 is TGTGCCAGCAGCCAAGCCTCCCTCTCCAGGGACAATGAGCAGTTCTTC. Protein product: CASSQASLSRDNEQFF.

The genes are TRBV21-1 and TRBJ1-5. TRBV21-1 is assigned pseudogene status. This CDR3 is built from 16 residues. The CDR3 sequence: CASSKGGGYSNQPQHF. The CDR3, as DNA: TGTGCCAGCAGCAAGGGTGGAGGGTATAGCAATCAGCCCCAGCATTTT.

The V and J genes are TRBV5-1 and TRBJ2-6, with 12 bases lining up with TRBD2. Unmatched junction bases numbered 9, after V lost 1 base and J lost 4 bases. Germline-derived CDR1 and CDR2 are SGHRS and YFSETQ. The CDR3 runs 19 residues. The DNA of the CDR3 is TGCGCCAGCAGCTTGATTGGGACTAGCGGGCCACGAGGGGCCAACGTCCTGACTTTC. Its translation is CASSLIGTSGPRGANVLTF. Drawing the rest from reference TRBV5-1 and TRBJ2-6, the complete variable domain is KAGVTQTPRYLIKTRGQQVTLSCSPISGHRSVSWYQQTPGQGLQFLFEYFSETQRNKGNFPGRFSGRQFSNSRSEMNVSTLELGDSALYLCASSLIGTSGPRGANVLTFGAGSRLTVL.

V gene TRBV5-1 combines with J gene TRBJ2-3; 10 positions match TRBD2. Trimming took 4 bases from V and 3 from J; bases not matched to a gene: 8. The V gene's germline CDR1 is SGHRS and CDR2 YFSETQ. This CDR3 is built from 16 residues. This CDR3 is CASSQGLAVATDTQYF. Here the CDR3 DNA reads TGCGCCAGCAGCCAAGGACTAGCGGTGGCAACAGATACGCAGTATTTT.